The next 14 T cell receptor beta chains were all read from a single sample in a study of blood T cell repertoires in COVID-19. Sequencing was performed with immunoSEQ multiplex PCR; in TCRdb, only in-frame clones are kept and a portion is missing. This table has about 400,000 clones, around 87% appearing once. The sequenced material came from PBMCs or T cells enriched from blood (not recorded which). Every receptor here comes from a woman aged 50 to 60 who had recovered from COVID-19.

The V call is TRBV30, the J call TRBJ2-3, with TRBD1 matching over 10 bases. The length of the CDR3 is 15 residues. Per germline, CDR1 GTSNPN and CDR2 SVGIG (reference sequence). The trim removed 0 bases at V and 4 bases at J, leaving 4 bases unmatched. CDR3 region: CAWSVRDRGADTQYF. The CDR3 nucleotides read TGTGCCTGGAGTGTTAGGGACAGGGGCGCAGATACGCAGTATTTT.

This rearrangement joins TRBV7-9 to TRBJ1-4, with 9 bases fitting TRBD1. Germline assignment: CDR1 SEHNR and CDR2 FQNEAQ (reference sequence). The CDR3 runs to 16 residues. V lost 4 bases and J lost 2; bases outside the gene matches: 5. DNA of the CDR3: TGTGCCAGCAGCTATCCCACAGGGGGCACTAATGAAAAACTGTTTTTT. Encoded protein: CASSYPTGGTNEKLFF.

This clone has only one observation. CDR3 region: CASSHTGTQYF. The CDR3 coding sequence is TGTGCCAGCAGCCATACCGGGACCCAGTACTTC. This rearrangement joins TRBV3-1 (or the pseudogene TRBV3-2) to TRBJ2-5; D not certain. V lost 3 bases and J 7 bases, leaving 6 bases between the germline ends. The CDR3 is 11 residues long. Germline CDR1 and CDR2: LGHDT and YNNKEL (reference sequence).

This clone was recorded once. This chain uses TRBV7-2 with TRBJ2-2; a weak D match, TRBD1 (6 bases). The CDR3 consists of 14 residues. The V end was cut by 7 bases, the J end by 4 bases, with 13 bases between. Per germline, CDR1 SGHTA and CDR2 FQGNSA. CDR3 nucleotide sequence: TGTGCCAGCAACCCCTCCAGGGGCACCGGGGAGCTGTTTTTT. It yields the protein CASNPSRGTGELFF.

CDR3 in DNA: TGTGCCAGCAGCCACCTAGACGGACAGGGGCCCACTGAAGCTTTCTTT. Translated, it gives CASSHLDGQGPTEAFF. This chain uses TRBV4-2 with TRBJ1-1; 9 bases align to TRBD1. With 3 bases clipped from V and 4 bases from J, the junction kept 9 bases outside the gene matches. Germline values: CDR1 LGHNA, CDR2 YNFKEQ. There are 16 residues in the CDR3.

The chain recombines TRBV5-8 with TRBJ2-7, with D tentatively TRBD1 (7 bases). The germline gives CDR1 SGHTS, CDR2 YDEGEE. Trimming shortened V by 6 bases and J by 0 bases, and 13 bases separated the two germline ends. The CDR3 consists of 14 residues. The DNA of the CDR3 is TGTGCCAGCAAAGGGGGGACAGCCTCCTACGAGCAGTACTTC. Amino acid sequence: CASKGGTASYEQYF. The variable domain in full, with the rest retrieved from reference TRBV5-8 and TRBJ2-7, is EAGVTQSPTHLIKTRGQQATLRCSPISGHTSVYWYQQALGLGLQFLLWYDEGEERNRGNFPPRFSGRQFPNYSSELNVNALELEDSALYLCASKGGTASYEQYFGPGTRLTVT.

The chain links TRBV9 to TRBJ2-2, with 7 positions matching TRBD1. Germline trimming cut 5 bases from V and 4 bases from J; bases unmatched to any gene: 2. The length of the CDR3 is 13 residues. Germline CDR1 SGDLS, CDR2 YYNGEE. In DNA, the CDR3 is TGTGCCAGCAGTGACAGGGTCACCGGGGAGCTGTTTTTT. It is translated as CASSDRVTGELFF. Full variable domain (outside the CDR3, taken from reference TRBV9 and TRBJ2-2): DSGVTQTPKHLITATGQRVTLRCSPRSGDLSVYWYQQSLDQGLQFLIQYYNGEERAKGNILERFSAQQFPDLHSELNLSSLELGDSALYFCASSDRVTGELFFGEGSRLTVL.

The genes are TRBV6-4 and TRBJ2-5, with 8 bases lining up with TRBD2. CDR1 and CDR2 (germline): MRHNA, SNTAGT. V dropped 6 bases and J dropped 4; count of bases not matched to a gene: 13. The CDR3 has 16 residues. CDR3 amino acids: CASSTAPAAGAETQYF. The CDR3 nucleotides read TGTGCCAGCAGCACCGCCCCTGCAGCGGGGGCAGAGACCCAGTACTTC.

The rearrangement links TRBV5-4 to TRBJ2-1; 8 nucleotides agree with TRBD1. V dropped 4 bases and J dropped 4; count of bases not matched to a gene: 13. Germline V gives CDR1 SGHNT, CDR2 YYREEE (reference sequence). CDR3 length: 17 residues. The CDR3 sequence is CASSPPLIGQGYNEQFF. CDR3 nucleotides: TGTGCCAGCAGCCCCCCTTTGATAGGACAGGGATACAATGAGCAGTTCTTC.

This clone came up a few times. The genes are TRBV7-8 and TRBJ2-7; 7 bases agree with TRBD2. Germline CDR1 and CDR2: SGHVS and FQNEAQ. The V segment lost 2 bases and the J segment 1 base; nucleotides outside the gene matches: 8. CDR3 size: 16 residues. This chain's CDR3 is CASSLTTGGSSYEQYF. Here the CDR3 DNA reads TGTGCCAGCAGCTTAACGACGGGGGGTTCGTCCTACGAGCAGTACTTC.

This chain joins TRBV27 and TRBJ1-2; TRBD1 matches at 9 bases. The CDR3 sequence is 14 residues long. V shed 5 bases, J shed 6 bases, and the junction held 7 bases outside the gene matches. CDR1 and CDR2 (germline): MNHEY, SMNVEV (reference sequence). DNA of the CDR3: TGTGCCAGCAGTCCACAGGGGGCGAAAAATGGCTACACCTTC. Its protein is CASSPQGAKNGYTF.

Written as DNA, the CDR3 is TGTGCCAGCAGCCTACAGACAGGGAATTGGATGCCTTCCGTCCTGACTTTC. This codes for CASSLQTGNWMPSVLTF. This chain joins TRBV7-2 and TRBJ2-6, with 7 bases lining up with TRBD1. Germline V CDR1 and CDR2: SGHTA, FQGNSA. The CDR3 runs to 17 residues. J gave up 12 bases and V 5 bases, and 19 bases lay outside the gene matches.

This sequence joins TRBV29-1 and TRBJ1-3; D ambiguous. Per germline, CDR1 SQVTM and CDR2 ANQGSEA. Trimming stripped 5 bases from V and 3 bases from J, with 8 bases between. CDR3 size: 12 residues. CDR3 region: CSVQAVGNTIYF. The DNA of the CDR3 is TGCAGCGTTCAAGCAGTTGGAAACACCATATATTTT.

The chain employs TRBV7-9 and TRBJ2-3; 12 bases are a match to TRBD2. CDR3 size: 17 residues. Trimming cost V 4 bases and J 0 bases; bases outside gene matches: 5. Germline V lookup: CDR1 SEHNR, CDR2 FQNEAQ (reference sequence). The CDR3 reads CASSSTSGGLSTDTQYF. In nucleotides, the CDR3 is TGTGCCAGCAGCTCTACTAGCGGGGGGTTGAGCACAGATACGCAGTATTTT.